What follows are 20 T cell receptor beta chains derived from one specimen sequenced in a study of T-cell reconstitution after alpha-beta-depleted transplantation in children. The TCRbeta library was prepared with unique molecular identifiers. TCRdb processed the PCR reads anew with MiXCR; each CDR3 protein has one entry. The table includes roughly 670,000 distinct CDR3 sequences, 10% to 15% detected once. This sample comprised PBMCs, obtained before TCRalphabeta/CD19-depleted stem cell transplant. The origin of the receptors is a girl aged 2-10 years with congenital amegakaryocytic thrombocytopenia, due to receive a stem cell transplant.

This clonotype was counted ten times or more. This chain connects TRBV5-1 to TRBJ1-2, with TRBD1 as a possible D gene (5 bases). The CDR3 is 17 residues long. V shed 4 bases and J shed 2 bases, with 21 bases lying between them. The germline V gene encodes CDR1 SGHRS and CDR2 YFSETQ. CDR3 in amino acids: CASSPRGTGRLNYGYTF. The CDR3 coding sequence is TGCGCCAGCAGCCCCAGAGGGACGGGACGGTTGAACTATGGCTACACCTTC.

This clonotype was seen ten or more times. This chain connects TRBV14 to TRBJ2-7; D perhaps matches TRBD1 (6 bases). CDR1 is SGHDN, CDR2 FVKESK, per germline. The CDR3 consists of 13 residues. V was shortened by 5 bases and J by 4 bases, with 12 bases between the two germline ends. The CDR3 sequence: CASSYTQGYEQYF. CDR3 in DNA: TGTGCCAGCAGCTACACACAGGGTTACGAGCAGTACTTC.

This clonotype was seen only a few times. The chain recombines TRBV5-6 with TRBJ2-2, with 7 bases lining up with TRBD1. V shed 4 bases, J shed 7 bases, and the junction held 13 bases outside the gene matches. This CDR3 has 16 amino acids. The V gene's germline CDR1 is SGHDT and CDR2 YYEEEE. CDR3 sequence (DNA): TGTGCCAGCAGCGACGGTATTGACAGGGCCGTCGGGGAGCTGTTTTTT. It yields the protein CASSDGIDRAVGELFF.

J is TRBJ2-1 and V is TRBV29-1, with 8 positions matching TRBD1. V was clipped by 7 bases and J by 9 bases; unmatched bases: 5. Per germline, CDR1 SQVTM and CDR2 ANQGSEA. The CDR3 covers 11 residues. Here the CDR3 reads CSAQGAREQFF. CDR3 in DNA: TGCAGCGCTCAGGGGGCGCGTGAGCAGTTCTTC.

This clonotype showed up just a few times. The V and J genes are TRBV6-1 and TRBJ2-7; 7 nucleotides agree with TRBD1. This CDR3 is 15 amino acids long. V dropped 6 bases and J dropped 1; count of bases not matched to a gene: 9. Germline CDR1 MNHNS, CDR2 SASEGT. The CDR3 is CASRKDRTFSYEQYF. The DNA for the CDR3 is TGTGCCAGCAGAAAGGACAGGACGTTTTCCTACGAGCAGTACTTC.

The chain has TRBV20-1 and TRBJ2-1; weak D call: TRBD2 (5 bases). The CDR3 runs to 15 residues. The germline gives CDR1 DFQATT, CDR2 SNEGSKA (reference sequence). The ends were cut back, 3 bases at V and 3 bases at J, with 15 bases in the middle. The CDR3 here is CSASGLGVYYNEQFF. The DNA of the CDR3 is TGCAGTGCTAGCGGGCTGGGAGTTTACTACAATGAGCAGTTCTTC.

This clonotype was counted only a few times. V is TRBV29-1 and J is TRBJ2-7; a weak D match, TRBD2 (5 bases). CDR3 length equals 12 residues. The V and J ends lost 6 bases and 6 bases respectively, with 15 bases between them. Germline V CDR1 and CDR2: SQVTM, ANQGSEA. Written as DNA, the CDR3 is TGCAGCGTCGGGGTCGGGGTTCGCGAGCAGTACTTC. This codes for CSVGVGVREQYF.

The chain uses TRBV7-8 and TRBJ1-5, with 8 nucleotides matching TRBD1. CDR3 size: 17 residues. CDR1 is SGHVS, CDR2 FQNEAQ, per germline. The trim removed 3 bases at V and 1 base at J, leaving 8 bases unmatched. The CDR3 reads CASSLRQPGGSNQPQHF. In nucleotides, the CDR3 is TGTGCCAGCAGCTTGCGTCAGCCAGGGGGCAGCAATCAGCCCCAGCATTTT.

This clonotype has more than one count but fewer than ten. The chain combines TRBV5-1 with TRBJ2-1; a possible D gene is TRBD2 (5 bases). Between the trimmed V and J ends, which lost 0 bases and 8 bases, there was a span of 15 bases. Germline CDR1 and CDR2: SGHRS and YFSETQ. This CDR3 region has 15 residues. CDR3: CASSLDRAVRDEQFF. The CDR3 DNA reads TGCGCCAGCAGCTTGGACCGGGCGGTGAGGGATGAGCAGTTCTTC.

Points on this clonotype: A single base separates this from a much larger clone, so it may be a read error. This chain links TRBV5-5 with TRBJ1-2, with D perhaps TRBD1 (5 bases). The CDR3 length is 18 residues. CDR1 is SGHKS and CDR2 is YYEKEE in the germline V gene (reference sequence). The CDR3 reads CASSLAGWGELTNYGYSF. For the CDR3, the DNA is TGTGCCAGCAGCTTGGCCGGATGGGGGGAGTTAACTAACTATGGCTACAGCTTC.

V usage is TRBV7-6 and J usage is TRBJ1-2, with 7 bases fitting TRBD1. Germline lookup yields CDR1 SGHVS and CDR2 FNYEAQ. Unmatched junction bases numbered 6, after V lost 1 base and J lost 4 bases. CDR3 length: 15 amino acids. CDR3 coding DNA: TGTGCCAGCAGCTTAGAGGTGACAGGGCTCTATGGCTACACCTTC. Amino acids: CASSLEVTGLYGYTF.

This clonotype was observed at least ten times. This sequence joins TRBV7-9 and TRBJ2-3; D unresolved. The V gene's germline CDR1 is SEHNR and CDR2 FQNEAQ (reference sequence). This CDR3 is 11 amino acids long. The V end lost 6 bases, the J end lost 6 bases, and 7 bases lay between the germline ends. This chain's CDR3 is CASRPGDTQYF. The CDR3 DNA reads TGTGCCAGCAGGCCCGGCGATACGCAGTATTTT.

A few counts support this clonotype. The V call is TRBV20-1, the J call TRBJ2-7; TRBD2 agrees at 11 bases. V dropped 5 bases and J dropped 4; count of bases not matched to a gene: 13. The CDR3 spans 16 residues. Germline CDR1 DFQATT, CDR2 SNEGSKA (reference sequence). DNA of the CDR3: TGCAGTGCTGGGGGTTCGACTAGCGGGAAACCTTACGAGCAGTACTTC. Translating gives CSAGGSTSGKPYEQYF.

This chain joins TRBV2 and TRBJ2-7; 9 bases agree with TRBD1. Germline CDR1 is SNHLY and CDR2 is FYNNEI. The CDR3 is 15 residues long. Germline trimming cut 7 bases from V and 4 bases from J; bases unmatched to any gene: 11. DNA of the CDR3: TGTGCCAGCACTCCCGGGACAGGGAGTTTTTACGAGCAGTACTTC. Encoded protein: CASTPGTGSFYEQYF.

In its sample, this clonotype was seen many times. The J gene is TRBJ1-1, the V gene TRBV21-1. TRBV21-1 is described as a pseudogene. This CDR3 is 11 amino acids long. The CDR3 spells CASSKDDEAFF. The CDR3, as DNA: TGTGCCAGCAGCAAAGATGATGAAGCTTTCTTT.

This clonotype was recorded many times. The chain combines TRBV20-1 with TRBJ2-7; D is unclear. This CDR3 is 14 amino acids long. Trimming took 1 base from V and 3 from J, leaving 13 bases between them. The germline gives CDR1 DFQATT, CDR2 SNEGSKA (reference sequence). The CDR3: CSARGPGSVYEQYF. Here the CDR3 DNA reads TGCAGTGCTAGAGGGCCAGGTTCGGTCTACGAGCAGTACTTC.

This clonotype has just a few counts. The chain employs TRBV20-1 and TRBJ2-1; TRBD2 aligns across 11 bases. The CDR3 has 16 residues. The V segment lost 3 bases and the J segment 2 bases; nucleotides outside the gene matches: 6. CDR1 is DFQATT and CDR2 is SNEGSKA in the germline V gene (reference sequence). The chain's CDR3 is CSASPLAGGTYNEQFF. The CDR3 region has the DNA TGCAGTGCTAGCCCCCTAGCGGGAGGAACCTACAATGAGCAGTTCTTC.

This clonotype has ten or more counts. The junction departs from germline at one end; a sequencing error may be responsible. This chain joins TRBV5-1 and TRBJ2-5, with a possible D match to TRBD1 (5 bases). The CDR3 runs to 13 residues. The germline CDR1 and CDR2 sequences are SGHRS and YFSETQ. The CDR3 nucleotides read TGTGCCAGCAGCTTATTCAGGGAAGAGACCCAGTACTTC. Translated: CASSLFREETQYF.

This clonotype was seen many times. The V call is TRBV29-1, the J call TRBJ2-5; D gene ambiguous. Germline V CDR1 and CDR2: SQVTM, ANQGSEA. The CDR3 is 15 residues long. Trimming pared 0 bases from V and 0 bases from J, leaving 11 bases between. The CDR3 sequence is CSVEELGLYQETQYF. In DNA form, the CDR3 reads TGCAGCGTTGAAGAGTTAGGGTTGTACCAAGAGACCCAGTACTTC.

This clonotype was detected ten times or more. The CDR3, as DNA: TGCGCCAGCAGCCAAGTCTACTACCAGGGGGGTGATACGCAGTATTTT. This gives the protein CASSQVYYQGGDTQYF. This sequence joins TRBV4-1 and TRBJ2-3, with a tentative D call TRBD1 (7 bases). V shed 1 base and J shed 6 bases, with 17 bases lying between them. Germline CDR1 is MGHRA and CDR2 is YSYEKL. The CDR3 has 16 amino acids.